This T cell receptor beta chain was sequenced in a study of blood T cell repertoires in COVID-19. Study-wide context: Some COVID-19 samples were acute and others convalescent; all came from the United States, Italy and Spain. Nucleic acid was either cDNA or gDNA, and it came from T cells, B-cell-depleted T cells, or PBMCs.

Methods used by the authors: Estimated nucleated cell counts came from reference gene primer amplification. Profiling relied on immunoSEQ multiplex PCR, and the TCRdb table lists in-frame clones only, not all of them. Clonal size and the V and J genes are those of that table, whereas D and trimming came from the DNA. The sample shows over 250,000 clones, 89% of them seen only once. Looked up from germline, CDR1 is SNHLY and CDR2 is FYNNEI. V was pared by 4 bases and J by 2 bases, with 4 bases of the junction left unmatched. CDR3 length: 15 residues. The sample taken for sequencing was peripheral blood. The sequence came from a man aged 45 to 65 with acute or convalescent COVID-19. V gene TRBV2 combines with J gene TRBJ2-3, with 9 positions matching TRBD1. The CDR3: CASSGTGASTDTQYF. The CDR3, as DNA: TGTGCCAGCAGTGGGACAGGGGCCTCCACAGATACGCAGTATTTT.